This T cell receptor (beta chain) was recorded in a study of T cells in localized non-small cell lung cancer. Overall study results and limits: Prolonged overall survival went with higher T cell density in the blood. Within adjacent lung there appeared a median 57 of the top 100 tumor clones. Sequencing covered just one tumor region, so heterogeneity cannot be ruled out.

Germline values: CDR1 LNHDA, CDR2 SQIVND (reference sequence). With 3 bases removed from V and 0 bases from J, the gap between germline ends came to 8 bases. The CDR3 runs to 14 residues. Assay used: immunoSEQ multiplex PCR; TCRdb lists only in-frame clones, some missing. The sample carries about 24,000 clones, more than 90% recorded once. Turning to this clone: Its antigen is unknown.

The clonotype originates from a man aged 35 to 69 with stage III squamous cell lung carcinoma. J is TRBJ1-1 and V is TRBV19, with D possibly TRBD1 on 5 matching bases. Specimen: peripheral blood, collected before any cancer treatment. The CDR3 is CASSMGQLNTEAFF. As DNA, the CDR3 is TGTGCCAGTAGTATGGGGCAGCTGAACACTGAAGCTTTCTTT.